One sample yielded the 5 T cell receptor beta chains listed below, sequenced in a study of T cell changes during pregnancy in multiple sclerosis. Some clones are missing from TCRdb's copy, which holds only in-frame ones; the method was immunoSEQ multiplex PCR. The profile shows some 71,000 clones, 91% of them singletons. The sample here was CD4+ T cells from peripheral blood mononuclear cells, taken in the third trimester of pregnancy. All receptors come from a female donor in good health, enrolled as a control in a pregnancy study.

J is TRBJ1-1 and V is TRBV5-6, with D unclear. The CDR3 totals 14 residues. Germline V lookup: CDR1 SGHDT, CDR2 YYEEEE. V was pared by 0 bases and J by 1 base, with 7 bases between. CDR3 nucleotide sequence: TGTGCCAGCAGCTTGGCAGATTGGAACACTGAAGCTTTCTTT. Translated: CASSLADWNTEAFF.

This clone was seen a handful of times. This sequence joins TRBV2 and TRBJ1-5; 8 bases map to TRBD1. From germline, CDR1 is SNHLY and CDR2 FYNNEI. Germline trimming cut 6 bases from V and 3 bases from J; bases unmatched to any gene: 7. The CDR3 contains 15 residues. CDR3 DNA sequence: TGTGCCAGCAGGGGACAGGTGGGGAACAATCAGCCCCAGCATTTT. The encoded protein is CASRGQVGNNQPQHF.

This clone was detected a few times. The chain is built from TRBV11-2 and TRBJ1-1; D ambiguous. This CDR3 region has 13 residues. The germline V and J ends were trimmed by 2 bases and 2 bases, with 6 bases remaining between them. The germline V gene encodes CDR1 SGHAT and CDR2 FQNNGV. CDR3 in amino acids: CASSLSGNTEAFF. In DNA, the CDR3 is TGTGCCAGCAGCTTAAGCGGCAACACTGAAGCTTTCTTT. Filled out from reference TRBV11-2 and TRBJ1-1, the complete variable domain reads EAGVAQSPRYKIIEKRQSVAFWCNPISGHATLYWYQQILGQGPKLLIQFQNNGVVDDSQLPKDRFSAERLKGVDSTLKIQPAKLEDSAVYLCASSLSGNTEAFFGQGTRLTVV.

The CDR3 nucleotides are TGTGCCAGCACCACGGGGTTAGGCTTCAGCGGGGGCCCTGATGGCTACACCTTC. As protein: CASTTGLGFSGGPDGYTF. V and J are TRBV9 and TRBJ1-2; TRBD1 is a possible D gene (6 bases). V shed 6 bases and J shed 6 bases, with 30 bases lying between them. The CDR3 consists of 18 residues. Germline assignment: CDR1 SGDLS and CDR2 YYNGEE.

This clone has a single count. The chain has TRBV4-2 and TRBJ2-4, with D unclear. The germline V gene has CDR1 LGHNA and CDR2 YNFKEQ. Deletions cut 0 bases from V and 5 bases from J, with 11 bases between. The CDR3 is 15 residues long. This chain's CDR3 is CASSQDGVEENIQYF. The CDR3 bases are TGTGCCAGCAGCCAAGATGGAGTGGAAGAAAACATTCAGTACTTC.